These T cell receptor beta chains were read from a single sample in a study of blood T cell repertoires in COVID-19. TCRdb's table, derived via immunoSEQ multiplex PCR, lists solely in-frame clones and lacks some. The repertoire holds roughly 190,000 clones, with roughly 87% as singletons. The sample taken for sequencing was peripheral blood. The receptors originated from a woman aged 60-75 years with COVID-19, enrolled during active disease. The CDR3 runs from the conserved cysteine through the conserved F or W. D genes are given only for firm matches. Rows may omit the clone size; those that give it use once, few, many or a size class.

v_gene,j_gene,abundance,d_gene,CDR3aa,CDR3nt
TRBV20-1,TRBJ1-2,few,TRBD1,CSARTGYGYTF,TGCAGTGCTAGGACAGGGTATGGCTACACCTTC
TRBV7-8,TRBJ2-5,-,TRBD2,CASSHGLARLRRQETQYF,TGTGCCAGCAGCCATGGACTAGCCCGTTTACGTAGGCAAGAGACCCAGTACTTC
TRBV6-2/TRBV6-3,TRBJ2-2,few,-,CASSYQNTGELFF,TGTGCCAGCAGTTACCAGAACACCGGGGAGCTGTTTTTT
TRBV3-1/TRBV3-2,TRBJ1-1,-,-,CASSQPGGTTEAFF,TGTGCCAGCAGCCAACCCGGGGGAACCACTGAAGCTTTCTTT
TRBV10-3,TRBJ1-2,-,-,CAISESEGGYTF,TGTGCCATCAGTGAGTCCGAGGGCGGCTACACCTTC
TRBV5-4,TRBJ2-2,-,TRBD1,CASSLNRGANTGELFF,TGTGCCAGCAGCTTGAACAGGGGTGCGAACACCGGGGAGCTGTTTTTT
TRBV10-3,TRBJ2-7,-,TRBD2,CAISGGTSASYEQYF,TGTGCCATCAGTGGAGGGACTAGCGCCTCCTACGAGCAGTACTTC
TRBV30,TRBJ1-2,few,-,CAWSVLTAHGYTF,TGTGCCTGGAGTGTATTGACAGCCCATGGCTACACCTTC
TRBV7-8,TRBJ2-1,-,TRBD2,CASSLPRRLAGKNNEQFF,TGTGCCAGCAGCTTACCGCGGCGGCTAGCGGGCAAAAACAATGAGCAGTTCTTC
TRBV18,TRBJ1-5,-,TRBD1,CASSQGTGPLSSNQPQHF,TGTGCCAGCTCACAAGGGACAGGGCCCCTCTCTAGCAATCAGCCCCAGCATTTT
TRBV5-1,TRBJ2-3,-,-,CASSLDLATDTQYF,TGCGCCAGCAGCTTGGACCTCGCGACAGATACGCAGTATTTT
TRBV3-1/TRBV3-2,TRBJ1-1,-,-,CASSQGEGKNTEAFF,TGTGCCAGCAGCCAAGGCGAGGGCAAGAACACTGAAGCTTTCTTT
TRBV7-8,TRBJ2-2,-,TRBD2,CASSLVAGANTGELFF,TGTGCCAGCAGCTTGGTAGCGGGGGCAAACACCGGGGAGCTGTTTTTT
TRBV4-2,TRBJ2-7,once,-,CASSQGAGDKGNYEQYF,TGTGCCAGCAGCCAAGGGGCAGGCGATAAAGGAAACTACGAGCAGTACTTC
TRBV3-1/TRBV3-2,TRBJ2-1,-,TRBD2,CASSQDWVAGENEQFF,TGTGCCAGCAGCCAAGATTGGGTAGCGGGGGAAAATGAGCAGTTCTTC
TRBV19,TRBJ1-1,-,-,CASSGQLYTEAFF,TGTGCCAGTTCTGGACAGCTTTACACTGAAGCTTTCTTT
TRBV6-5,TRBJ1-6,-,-,CASSLTGFNSPLHF,TGTGCCAGCAGCCTGACAGGATTTAATTCACCCCTCCACTTT